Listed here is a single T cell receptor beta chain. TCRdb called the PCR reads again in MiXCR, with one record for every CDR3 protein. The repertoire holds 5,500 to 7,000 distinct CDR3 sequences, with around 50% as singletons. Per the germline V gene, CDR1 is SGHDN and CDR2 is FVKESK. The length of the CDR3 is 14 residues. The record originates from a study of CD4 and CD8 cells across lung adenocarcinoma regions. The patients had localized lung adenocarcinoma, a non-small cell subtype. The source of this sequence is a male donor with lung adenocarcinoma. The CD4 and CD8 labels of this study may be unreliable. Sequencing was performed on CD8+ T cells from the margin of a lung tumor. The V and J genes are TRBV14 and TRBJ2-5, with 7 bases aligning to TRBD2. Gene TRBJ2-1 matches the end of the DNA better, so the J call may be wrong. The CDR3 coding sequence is TGTGCCAGCAGCCAAAACCCATGGGGGGGGGAGCAGTTCTTC. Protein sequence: CASSQNPWGGEQFF.